Each of the 5 T cell receptor beta chains below was sequenced from the same sample in a study of STAT5B mutations in CD4+ large granular lymphocyte leukemia. Sequencing was performed with immunoSEQ multiplex PCR; in TCRdb, only in-frame clones are kept and a portion is missing. In the table there are around 30,000 clones, approximately 74% of which are singletons. The material sequenced was CD4+ T cells from blood buffy coats. Receptor source: a human donor in good health.

The count of this clone is one. Here the CDR3 DNA reads TGTGCCAGCTTTCGAGAAAAGTCTAACTATGGCTACACCTTC. Translated: CASFREKSNYGYTF. The chain couples TRBV2 to TRBJ1-2; no clear D. The CDR3 extends over 14 amino acids. V was clipped by 8 bases and J by 0 bases, with 13 bases between them. CDR1 is SNHLY, CDR2 FYNNEI, per germline.

V gene TRBV6-4 combines with J gene TRBJ1-2; a possible D gene is TRBD1 (6 bases). V lost 6 bases, J lost 4 bases, and 12 bases lay in between. CDR3 length: 13 amino acids. Germline loops: CDR1 MRHNA, CDR2 SNTAGT. CDR3 in amino acids: CASRATGIYGYTF. CDR3 DNA sequence: TGTGCCAGCAGAGCTACAGGGATCTATGGCTACACCTTC.

This clone was recorded once. The gene calls are TRBV2 and TRBJ1-5; 7 bases are a match to TRBD1. J gave up 6 bases and V 4 bases, and 3 bases lay outside the gene matches. Germline V lookup: CDR1 SNHLY, CDR2 FYNNEI. The CDR3 is 13 amino acids. Here the CDR3 DNA reads TGTGCCAGCAGTGGACAGGGAGGTCAGCCCCAGCATTTT. Its protein product is CASSGQGGQPQHF.

The chain carries TRBV11-3 and TRBJ2-3; weak D call: TRBD1 (6 bases). The length of the CDR3 is 15 residues. Trimming removed 1 base at V and 2 bases at J, with 10 bases between. Germline-derived CDR1 and CDR2 are SGHNT and YENEEA. The CDR3 region is CASSLGDKDTDTQYF. In DNA, the CDR3 is TGTGCCAGCAGCTTAGGGGACAAGGACACAGATACGCAGTATTTT. The complete variable domain, with remaining parts taken from reference TRBV11-3 and TRBJ2-3, reads EAGVVQSPRYKIIEKKQPVAFWCNPISGHNTLYWYLQNLGQGPELLIRYENEEAVDDSQLPKDRFSAERLKGVDSTLKIQPAELGDSAVYLCASSLGDKDTDTQYFGPGTRLTVL.

This clone was observed a handful of times. The chain joins TRBV19 to TRBJ1-4; D unresolved. The CDR3 has 14 amino acids. The V end lost 4 bases, the J end lost 5 bases, and 11 bases lay between the germline ends. CDR1 is LNHDA, CDR2 SQIVND, per germline (reference sequence). The CDR3 spells CASSRRTLNEKLFF. CDR3 nucleotides: TGTGCCAGTAGTAGAAGGACTTTAAATGAAAAACTGTTTTTT.